The 30 T cell receptor beta chains given below trace back to one sample, sequenced in a study of CXCR3-negative and CXCR3-positive naive CD8 T cells. Study-wide results and limits: Greater hydrophobicity was found in TRB CDR3s of CXCR3-positive naive cells than of CXCR3-negative naive cells.

The libraries of TRB cDNA were prepared using 5' RACE with UMI labels. TCRdb re-called the 5' RACE reads; one entry per CDR3 protein, DNA not given. The sample has 60,000 to 70,000 distinct CDR3 sequences. These receptors' antigens are unknown. Sequenced material: naive CXCR3+ CD8+ T cells from blood. Specified subset: CD45RO-CCR7+CD27+CD95- naive CD8+ T cells expressing CXCR3 (TNR3+). Receptor source: a human donor in good health. Some clones in this sample may be carry-over from other donors' samples.

The chain links TRBV7-2 to TRBJ2-5; TCRdb's D call of TRBD2 is untestable without DNA. This CDR3 comprises 15 residues. The germline CDR1 and CDR2 sequences are SGHTA and FQGNSA. The CDR3 protein is CASSFAALLQETQYF.

CDR3 region: CASSAFSGAKNIQYF. The V gene is TRBV25-1, the J gene TRBJ2-4. The CDR3 consists of 15 residues. In germline, CDR1 is MGHDK, CDR2 SYGVNS.

The chain carries TRBV27 and TRBJ2-5. CDR3 length: 12 residues. Germline CDR1 is MNHEY and CDR2 is SMNVEV (reference sequence). This CDR3 is CASSRSQETQYF.

CDR3 loop: CASSQDRGTVNYGYTF. This chain uses TRBV4-3 with TRBJ1-2; as DNA is missing, the TRBD1 call by TCRdb cannot be tested. Germline CDR1 is LGHNA and CDR2 is YSLEER. This CDR3 spans 16 amino acids.

V and J are TRBV20-1 and TRBJ2-3; TCRdb's assignment of TRBD2 cannot be checked, as there is no DNA. Germline V gene sequence: CDR1 DFQATT, CDR2 SNEGSKA (reference sequence). The CDR3 consists of 14 residues. CDR3 sequence reads: CSANADYTTDTQYF.

The chain has TRBV12-3 or TRBV12-4 and TRBJ2-7. This CDR3 has 14 residues. CDR3 sequence reads: CASSLAPTVHEQYF.

The chain combines TRBV4-3 with TRBJ2-1. This CDR3 region has 16 residues. The germline CDR1 and CDR2 sequences are LGHNA and YSLEER. CDR3 protein: CASSQDRVGSYNEQFF.

The chain is built from TRBV27 and TRBJ2-1; TCRdb's D gene call, TRBD1, goes unchecked for lack of DNA. The germline V gene has CDR1 MNHEY and CDR2 SMNVEV (reference sequence). The CDR3 covers 14 residues. The CDR3: CASTGPPGAPEQFF.

V usage is TRBV25-1 and J usage is TRBJ1-2. CDR3 size: 12 residues. Per the germline V gene, CDR1 is MGHDK and CDR2 is SYGVNS. The CDR3: CASLWGNYGYAF.

V and J are TRBV7-9 and TRBJ2-7; TCRdb proposes TRBD1, but this gene call is untestable without DNA. The CDR3 runs 16 residues. Germline values: CDR1 SEHNR, CDR2 FQNEAQ (reference sequence). The CDR3 loop reads CASSLGGQPEVYEQYF.

The CDR3 region is CASSIDRGRVTEAFF. The chain recombines TRBV7-8 with TRBJ1-1; lacking DNA, the TRBD1 call made by TCRdb goes unchecked. There are 15 residues in the CDR3. Germline CDR1 reads SGHVS; CDR2 reads FQNEAQ. Complete variable domain (other parts from reference TRBV7-8 and TRBJ1-1): GAGVSQSPRYKVAKRGQDVALRCDPISGHVSLFWYQQALGQGPEFLTYFQNEAQLDKSGLPSDRFFAERPEGSVSTLKIQRTQQEDSAVYLCASSIDRGRVTEAFFGQGTRLTVV.

J is TRBJ1-2 and V is TRBV7-9; as DNA is missing, the TRBD1 call by TCRdb cannot be tested. The CDR3 contains 13 residues. The germline V gene has CDR1 SEHNR and CDR2 FQNEAQ (reference sequence). CDR3 sequence reads: CASSLGRVLGYTF.

The chain carries TRBV6-2 or TRBV6-3 and TRBJ2-2; the TRBD1 assignment by TCRdb is unverifiable without DNA. The CDR3 is made up of 13 amino acids. Germline CDR1 MNHEY, CDR2 SVGEGT. This chain's CDR3 is CASRGALTGELFF.

This chain uses TRBV7-2 with TRBJ1-1. The CDR3 has 12 amino acids. In germline, CDR1 is SGHTA, CDR2 FQGNSA. CDR3: CASSFWNTEAFF.

V is TRBV4-2 and J is TRBJ2-1; TCRdb names TRBD2, which stays unverified in the absence of DNA. Germline V gene lookup returns CDR1 LGHNA and CDR2 YNFKEQ. The CDR3 length is 17 residues. The CDR3 protein is CASSPLPQLTSYNEQFF.

The chain uses TRBV7-2 and TRBJ2-7; TCRdb reports TRBD1, a call that lacks DNA to check it against. This CDR3 region has 14 residues. Germline CDR1 reads SGHTA; CDR2 reads FQGNSA. The CDR3: CASSLDTGSDEQYF.

This sequence joins TRBV7-8 and TRBJ2-1; TCRdb gives TRBD2 as the D gene, but with no DNA this cannot be confirmed. The CDR3 is made up of 16 amino acids. Germline V lookup: CDR1 SGHVS, CDR2 FQNEAQ. CDR3 loop: CASSFRGTALRSEQFF.

The CDR3 spells CASSLSGRDNEQYF. The rearrangement links TRBV7-3 to TRBJ2-7; TCRdb proposes TRBD1, but this gene call is untestable without DNA. CDR1 is SGHTA, CDR2 FQGTGA, per germline. The CDR3 is 14 amino acids.

V gene TRBV28 combines with J gene TRBJ2-7; the D call of TRBD1 rests on TCRdb alone, since no DNA is present to check it. The CDR3 length is 16 residues. Looked up from germline, CDR1 is MDHEN and CDR2 is SYDVKM. CDR3 protein: CASSLWGQGAGYEQYF. Full variable domain (outside the CDR3, taken from reference TRBV28 and TRBJ2-7): DVKVTQSSRYLVKRTGEKVFLECVQDMDHENMFWYRQDPGLGLRLIYFSYDVKMKEKGDIPEGYSVSREKKERFSLILESASTNQTSMYLCASSLWGQGAGYEQYFGPGTRLTVT.

The chain joins TRBV24-1 to TRBJ2-1; the D call of TRBD2 rests on TCRdb alone, since no DNA is present to check it. In germline, CDR1 is KGHDR, CDR2 SFDVKD. The CDR3 loop spans 15 amino acids. The CDR3 sequence: CATRSPLEGENEQFF.

V gene TRBV25-1 combines with J gene TRBJ2-1; TCRdb designates TRBD1, a call that cannot be tested without DNA. Germline V CDR1 and CDR2: MGHDK, SYGVNS. The CDR3 totals 17 residues. The CDR3 loop reads CASSESTPGQGDNEQFF. The full variable domain, its missing parts supplied by reference TRBV25-1 and TRBJ2-1, is EADIYQTPRYLVIGTGKKITLECSQTMGHDKMYWYQQDPGMELHLIHYSYGVNSTEKGDLSSESTVSRIRTEHFPLTLESARPSHTSQYLCASSESTPGQGDNEQFFGPGTRLTVL.

The chain has TRBV7-9 and TRBJ2-1; TCRdb's D gene call, TRBD2, goes unchecked for lack of DNA. The germline V gene has CDR1 SEHNR and CDR2 FQNEAQ (reference sequence). The CDR3 loop spans 15 amino acids. The CDR3 sequence: CASSLEREVYNEQFF.

This chain joins TRBV2 and TRBJ2-1. Germline loops: CDR1 SNHLY, CDR2 FYNNEI. The CDR3 consists of 15 residues. The CDR3 region is CASSEVTSAYNEQFF.

This chain joins TRBV27 and TRBJ1-1; TCRdb's assignment of TRBD1 cannot be checked, as there is no DNA. The CDR3 is made up of 14 amino acids. Germline V gene sequence: CDR1 MNHEY, CDR2 SMNVEV (reference sequence). The chain's CDR3 is CASSLIQGNTEAFF.

This chain links TRBV15 with TRBJ2-7; the TRBD1 assignment by TCRdb is unverifiable without DNA. Germline V gene lookup returns CDR1 LNHNV and CDR2 YYDKDF (reference sequence). The CDR3 length is 14 residues. The CDR3 protein is CATSGGTANYEQYF.

V gene TRBV28 combines with J gene TRBJ2-7; the TCRdb call, TRBD1, lacks DNA for checking. In germline, CDR1 is MDHEN, CDR2 SYDVKM. This CDR3 is 11 amino acids long. The CDR3 sequence: CASLGVFEQYF.

The chain's CDR3 is CASGVETGFGEKLFF. V usage is TRBV7-6 and J usage is TRBJ1-4; TCRdb calls TRBD1, which cannot be checked without DNA. The germline V gene encodes CDR1 SGHVS and CDR2 FNYEAQ. The CDR3 consists of 15 residues.

V gene TRBV28 combines with J gene TRBJ2-7. Germline CDR1 reads MDHEN; CDR2 reads SYDVKM. The CDR3 consists of 14 residues. CDR3 region: CASSLSDNSYEQYF. Looking up the rest from reference TRBV28 and TRBJ2-7 gives the full variable domain: DVKVTQSSRYLVKRTGEKVFLECVQDMDHENMFWYRQDPGLGLRLIYFSYDVKMKEKGDIPEGYSVSREKKERFSLILESASTNQTSMYLCASSLSDNSYEQYFGPGTRLTVT.

This chain connects TRBV7-6 to TRBJ2-2; TCRdb names TRBD1, which stays unverified in the absence of DNA. The CDR3 covers 14 residues. Germline V CDR1 and CDR2: SGHVS, FNYEAQ. This CDR3 reads CASGTGGVTGELFF.

The chain has TRBV5-1 and TRBJ2-7; TCRdb's D gene call, TRBD2, goes unchecked for lack of DNA. CDR3 length: 14 amino acids. Looked up from germline, CDR1 is SGHRS and CDR2 is YFSETQ. The CDR3 region is CASSFGGPSYEQYF.